The 31 T cell receptor beta chains presented below share a single source sample, sequenced in a study of HIV-infected patients and healthy controls. All unsorted peripheral T cells were captured because whole blood was used without fractionation. Alpha and beta constant-region primers primed reverse transcription of 400 to 500 ng RNA. Alpha and beta chain libraries were made separately by chain-specific third strand synthesis with multiplexing indices. A single record per CDR3 protein comes from TCRdb applying MiXCR to the 5' RACE reads. Among tens of thousands of distinct CDR3 sequences listed, under 9% were seen once. Sequenced: blood. The receptors originated from an adult in good health.

This clonotype has at least ten counts. This chain connects TRBV30 to TRBJ1-1, with D possibly matching TRBD1 (5 bases). The ends were cut back, 4 bases at V and 0 bases at J, with 6 bases in the middle. The germline V gene encodes CDR1 GTSNPN and CDR2 SVGIG (reference sequence). The CDR3 has 12 residues. This chain's CDR3 is CAWTRVNTEAFF. For the CDR3, the DNA is TGTGCCTGGACCAGGGTGAACACTGAAGCTTTCTTT.

Ten or more counts support this clonotype. This rearrangement joins TRBV3-1 to TRBJ2-3, with a possible D match to TRBD2 (6 bases). Per germline, CDR1 LGHDT and CDR2 YNNKEL (reference sequence). V lost 6 bases to trimming and J lost 3 bases, with 13 bases between them. The CDR3 contains 14 residues. This CDR3 reads CASRLGGRTDTQYF. The CDR3 region has the DNA TGTGCCAGCAGGCTCGGGGGAAGGACAGATACGCAGTATTTT.

At least ten counts were recorded for this clonotype. The chain links TRBV7-6 to TRBJ1-3; D not resolved. From germline, CDR1 is SGHVS and CDR2 FNYEAQ. CDR3 length equals 14 residues. With 0 bases removed from V and 4 bases from J, the gap between germline ends came to 7 bases. CDR3 sequence (DNA): TGTGCCAGCAGCTTAGCGGCAGGCGGAAACACCATATATTTT. This encodes CASSLAAGGNTIYF.

This clonotype was seen at least ten times. The V call is TRBV19, the J call TRBJ2-7; no firm D call. The germline V gene has CDR1 LNHDA and CDR2 SQIVND (reference sequence). Trimming took 6 bases from V and 7 from J, leaving 13 bases between them. This CDR3 is built from 12 residues. CDR3 amino acids: CASRSPALEQYF. Written as DNA, the CDR3 is TGTGCCAGTAGATCCCCGGCTCTGGAGCAGTACTTC.

In this sample, this clonotype turned up many times. The chain joins TRBV7-2 to TRBJ2-2, with a tentative D call TRBD2 (5 bases). The CDR3 consists of 16 residues. CDR1 and CDR2 from the germline V gene are SGHTA and FQGNSA. With 1 base removed from V and 4 bases from J, the gap between germline ends came to 13 bases. DNA of the CDR3: TGTGCCAGCAGCTTAGGAGTAGCGCTAGGCACCGGGGAGCTGTTTTTT. This codes for CASSLGVALGTGELFF.

The V gene is TRBV12-3 or TRBV12-4, the J gene TRBJ2-5; D is unresolved. The CDR3 contains 12 residues. Trimming took off 5 bases at V and 5 bases at J, with 9 bases between the two ends. Written as DNA, the CDR3 is TGTGCCAGCAGTCCGCTGGTGGAGACCCAGTACTTC. Protein product: CASSPLVETQYF.

This clonotype came up many times. The CDR3 coding sequence is TGTGCCAGCAGCCAACACCCTCTCACCTTACAGGGGTCGGGTGAAAAACTGTTTTTT. This codes for CASSQHPLTLQGSGEKLFF. The chain employs TRBV4-2 and TRBJ1-4; 7 nucleotides match TRBD1. CDR1 is LGHNA and CDR2 is YNFKEQ in the germline V gene. This CDR3 has 19 residues. V lost 2 bases and J lost 7; bases outside the gene matches: 19.

This clonotype was observed at least ten times. The chain recombines TRBV11-2 with TRBJ2-3; the match to TRBD2 covers 9 bases. The CDR3 consists of 14 residues. Trimming removed 1 base from V and 8 bases from J; junction bases left unmatched: 4. The germline V gene encodes CDR1 SGHAT and CDR2 FQNNGV. The CDR3 DNA follows: TGTGCCAGCAGCTTAGGGCTAGCGGGGCGTACGCAGTATTTT. It codes for CASSLGLAGRTQYF.

This clonotype was detected many times. CDR3 loop: CAWSVTSHSNQPQHF. As DNA, the CDR3 is TGTGCCTGGAGTGTAACGTCACATAGCAATCAGCCCCAGCATTTT. V is TRBV30 and J is TRBJ1-5; D is unclear. Trimming shortened V by 0 bases and J by 0 bases, and 9 bases separated the two germline ends. CDR3 length equals 15 residues. The germline gives CDR1 GTSNPN, CDR2 SVGIG (reference sequence).

This clonotype was observed at least ten times. The V gene is TRBV7-9, the J gene TRBJ1-1; no clear D. Trimming cost V 3 bases and J 6 bases, with 14 bases left between them. CDR1 is SEHNR and CDR2 is FQNEAQ in the germline V gene (reference sequence). This CDR3 spans 14 amino acids. CDR3 bases: TGTGCCAGCAGCTTGGAAGGGAGGATACCTGAAGCTTTCTTT. Its protein product is CASSLEGRIPEAFF.

The table lists this clonotype with many counts. This chain uses TRBV4-1 with TRBJ1-5; 7 bases line up with TRBD1. Per germline, CDR1 MGHRA and CDR2 YSYEKL. This CDR3 is 15 amino acids long. Trimming took 4 bases from V and 3 from J; bases not matched to a gene: 6. CDR3 coding DNA: TGCGCCAGCAGCCGATGGGGACAGACCAATCAGCCCCAGCATTTT. Translating gives CASSRWGQTNQPQHF.

This clonotype was recorded many times. This chain links TRBV7-6 with TRBJ1-5; 7 bases match TRBD1. J lost 4 bases, V lost 1 base, and 7 bases had no gene match. The CDR3 contains 16 residues. Germline V gene data show CDR1 as SGHVS and CDR2 as FNYEAQ. CDR3 sequence (DNA): TGTGCCAGCAGCTTAGGATTCCGGGACAGTAATCAGCCCCAGCATTTT. Its protein is CASSLGFRDSNQPQHF.

Only one count was recorded for this clonotype. This chain connects TRBV27 to TRBJ1-1; D is perhaps TRBD1 (6 bases). The CDR3 spans 14 residues. Germline assignment: CDR1 MNHEY and CDR2 SMNVEV (reference sequence). V lost 6 bases and J 1 base, leaving 12 bases between the germline ends. The CDR3 loop reads CASRQGWGNTEAFF. DNA for the CDR3: TGTGCCAGCAGACAGGGTTGGGGGAACACTGAAGCTTTCTTT.

This clonotype was recorded at least ten times. V gene TRBV4-3 combines with J gene TRBJ2-2, with 7 bases matching TRBD1. The CDR3 extends over 19 amino acids. Trimming cost V 1 base and J 7 bases; bases outside gene matches: 18. The germline V gene encodes CDR1 LGHNA and CDR2 YSLEER. The CDR3 reads CASSQATFPPGQRYGELFF. For the CDR3, the DNA is TGCGCCAGCAGCCAAGCAACATTTCCCCCGGGACAGAGATACGGGGAGCTGTTTTTT.

This clonotype was counted many times. The chain is built from TRBV6-5 and TRBJ1-1; weak D call: TRBD1 (5 bases). Germline V gives CDR1 MNHEY, CDR2 SVGAGI. The CDR3 consists of 14 residues. V lost 2 bases and J lost 5, with 12 bases in between. The DNA for the CDR3 is TGTGCCAGCAGTTACGCCACGGGACTTACTGAAGCTTTCTTT. This sequence encodes CASSYATGLTEAFF.

This clonotype showed up many times. The chain uses TRBV24-1 and TRBJ1-5; D gene ambiguous. This CDR3 is built from 13 residues. Germline CDR1 KGHDR, CDR2 SFDVKD. The germline V and J ends were trimmed by 2 bases and 6 bases, with 7 bases remaining between them. The CDR3: CATSDYRGQPQHF. The CDR3 region has the DNA TGTGCCACCAGTGATTACCGGGGTCAGCCCCAGCATTTT.

This clonotype occurred many times. The chain employs TRBV7-2 and TRBJ2-4, with 10 bases identical to TRBD2. With 1 base clipped from V and 5 bases from J, the junction kept 5 bases outside the gene matches. The CDR3 runs to 16 residues. From germline, CDR1 is SGHTA and CDR2 FQGNSA. The CDR3 nucleotides read TGTGCCAGCAGCTTAGACCAGCGGGGGGGCCAAAACATTCAGTACTTC. Protein product: CASSLDQRGGQNIQYF.

As regards this clonotype: Just one base apart from a much larger clone, this may be a read error. This sequence joins TRBV25-1 and TRBJ2-7; a weak D match, TRBD1 (6 bases). The CDR3 consists of 13 residues. Germline CDR1 and CDR2: MGHDK and SYGVNS. Trimming left V 8 bases short and J 5 bases short, with 16 bases between. CDR3 DNA: TGTGCCAGCGGAAACAGGGACCTTGACGAGCAGTACTTC. This sequence encodes CASGNRDLDEQYF.

This clonotype was seen ten or more times. CDR3 residues: CATSRDLKYGYTF. The CDR3 DNA follows: TGTGCCACCAGCAGAGATCTTAAGTATGGCTACACCTTC. This rearrangement joins TRBV15 to TRBJ1-2; D gene ambiguous. V was cut by 0 bases and J by 5 bases, with 7 bases left in between. Germline values: CDR1 LNHNV, CDR2 YYDKDF (reference sequence). There are 13 residues in the CDR3.

The sample holds many counts of this clonotype. The gene calls are TRBV25-1 and TRBJ1-2; no reliable D call. The CDR3 has 12 amino acids. Germline CDR1 MGHDK, CDR2 SYGVNS. V dropped 4 bases and J dropped 0 bases, with 3 bases sitting between them. In DNA form, the CDR3 reads TGTGCCAGCAGTGGCGCTAACTATGGCTACACCTTC. Protein: CASSGANYGYTF.

This clonotype was detected many times. The chain links TRBV11-2 to TRBJ2-3; 7 bases agree with TRBD2. Germline V lookup: CDR1 SGHAT, CDR2 FQNNGV. V lost 8 bases, J lost 6 bases, and 8 bases stayed unmatched. The CDR3 contains 13 residues. CDR3 DNA: TGTGCCAGCGGACTAGAACGGATCGATACGCAGTATTTT. It codes for CASGLERIDTQYF.

This clonotype is classed as medium-sized (0.01 to 0.1%). The chain joins TRBV25-1 to TRBJ1-3; D uncertain. Germline CDR1 and CDR2: MGHDK and SYGVNS. Trimming left V 1 base short and J 4 bases short, with 8 bases between. The CDR3 is made up of 14 amino acids. The CDR3 nucleotides are TGTGCCAGCAGTGAATCTGACGGCGGAAACACCATATATTTT. This codes for CASSESDGGNTIYF.

Many counts were recorded for this clonotype. This chain joins TRBV10-3 and TRBJ2-1; 9 bases fit TRBD2. This CDR3 comprises 15 residues. Germline CDR1 and CDR2: ENHRY and SYGVKD. With 2 bases clipped from V and 8 bases from J, the junction kept 7 bases outside the gene matches. The CDR3 DNA reads as TGTGCCATCAGTGAGCGAGCGGGGGGTACCCATGAGCAGTTCTTC. The encoded protein is CAISERAGGTHEQFF.

This clonotype was found many times. The rearrangement links TRBV7-8 to TRBJ1-1, with 10 positions matching TRBD1. Looked up from germline, CDR1 is SGHVS and CDR2 is FQNEAQ. The CDR3 covers 15 residues. V shed 5 bases and J 4 bases; nucleotides not matched to a gene: 7. The CDR3 DNA reads TGTGCCAGCAGCGTCCGGACAGGGGGAGGCACTGAAGCTTTCTTT. Encoded protein: CASSVRTGGGTEAFF.

In its sample, this clonotype was seen many times. The chain carries TRBV11-2 and TRBJ1-6; a weak D match, TRBD1 (6 bases). This CDR3 has 18 amino acids. CDR1 and CDR2 (germline): SGHAT, FQNNGV. V was cut by 1 base and J by 0 bases, with 13 bases left in between. CDR3: CASSLAVTGISYNSPLHF. The CDR3 region has the DNA TGTGCCAGCAGCTTAGCCGTTACAGGGATCTCCTATAATTCACCCCTCCACTTT. The whole variable domain, remainder taken from reference TRBV11-2 and TRBJ1-6, is EAGVAQSPRYKIIEKRQSVAFWCNPISGHATLYWYQQILGQGPKLLIQFQNNGVVDDSQLPKDRFSAERLKGVDSTLKIQPAKLEDSAVYLCASSLAVTGISYNSPLHFGNGTRLTVT.

This chain connects TRBV7-2 to TRBJ2-2, with TRBD1 as a possible D gene (6 bases). The CDR3 is 17 amino acids. CDR1 is SGHTA, CDR2 FQGNSA, per germline. The germline V and J ends were trimmed by 5 bases and 6 bases, with 22 bases remaining between them. CDR3 sequence reads: CASSGSTPRGVAGELFF. The CDR3 DNA is TGTGCCAGCAGCGGCTCAACCCCCAGGGGTGTTGCCGGGGAGCTGTTTTTT.

The CDR3 nucleotides are TGTGCCAGCAGCATTCCTCAAAGACGACAGGGCACAGATACGCAGTATTTT. Encoded protein: CASSIPQRRQGTDTQYF. The chain is built from TRBV7-2 and TRBJ2-3, with D possibly matching TRBD1 (6 bases). V lost 5 bases and J 1 base, leaving 19 bases between the germline ends. CDR1 and CDR2 from the germline V gene are SGHTA and FQGNSA. This CDR3 has 17 residues.

This clonotype was seen ten or more times. V is TRBV15 and J is TRBJ1-1, with a weak D call TRBD1 (6 bases). CDR3 length equals 16 residues. Looked up from germline, CDR1 is LNHNV and CDR2 is YYDKDF (reference sequence). Trimming shortened V by 6 bases and J by 0 bases, and 17 bases separated the two germline ends. CDR3 sequence reads: CATRTIRTVMNTEAFF. The CDR3 DNA sequence: TGTGCCACCAGGACTATCCGGACAGTTATGAACACTGAAGCTTTCTTT.

The J gene is TRBJ2-5, the V gene TRBV5-1; D is unclear. Germline V gives CDR1 SGHRS, CDR2 YFSETQ. V was cut by 0 bases and J by 5 bases, with 11 bases left in between. The CDR3 consists of 14 residues. The CDR3 DNA reads TGCGCCAGCAGCTTGGGGACCCAGGAGGAGACCCAGTACTTC. Amino acid sequence: CASSLGTQEETQYF.

V usage is TRBV25-1 and J usage is TRBJ2-2, with D maybe TRBD1 (6 bases). CDR1 and CDR2 (germline): MGHDK, SYGVNS. The CDR3 is 16 amino acids. V lost 4 bases to trimming and J lost 4 bases, with 16 bases between them. The chain's CDR3 is CASSAPGHILTGELFF. In DNA, the CDR3 is TGTGCCAGCAGTGCACCGGGACACATCCTCACCGGGGAGCTGTTTTTT.

Comments on this clonotype: A read error may explain this, as a much larger clone is one base away. The chain is built from TRBV12-3 or TRBV12-4 and TRBJ1-1; D is uncertain. V lost 3 bases and J 5 bases, leaving 7 bases between the germline ends. The CDR3 consists of 12 residues. The CDR3 region has the DNA TGTGCCAGCAGTTTTCAGTTGACTGAAGCTTTCTTT. Its protein is CASSFQLTEAFF.